Below, 17 T cell receptor beta chains from the same sample are listed, as sequenced in a study of T cell changes during pregnancy in multiple sclerosis. Using immunoSEQ multiplex PCR, the repertoire was profiled, and TCRdb retains in-frame clones only, with some absent. The sample lists 30,000 to 45,000 clones; 91% were seen once. Material: CD4+ T cells from peripheral blood mononuclear cells, obtained in the second trimester of pregnancy. These TCRs come from a female donor in good health, enrolled as a control in a pregnancy study.

This chain joins TRBV2 and TRBJ2-2; TRBD1 aligns across 7 bases. CDR1 and CDR2 (germline): SNHLY, FYNNEI. This CDR3 spans 14 amino acids. V was clipped by 7 bases and J by 5 bases; unmatched bases: 7. In DNA form, the CDR3 reads TGTGCCAGCAATCAACAGGGGTATACCGGGGAGCTGTTTTTT. Encoded protein: CASNQQGYTGELFF.

This sequence joins TRBV19 and TRBJ2-3; TRBD1 matches at 7 bases. After removal of 9 bases from V and 0 bases from J, the junction contained 9 bases not matched to a gene. The CDR3 loop spans 15 amino acids. The V gene's germline CDR1 is LNHDA and CDR2 SQIVND (reference sequence). This chain's CDR3 is CASSGTDASTDTQYF. For the CDR3, the DNA is TGTGCCAGCTCCGGGACAGATGCTAGCACAGATACGCAGTATTTT.

The rearrangement uses TRBV25-1 and TRBJ2-1; 8 bases align to TRBD2. V lost 8 bases, J lost 10 bases, and 4 bases stayed unmatched. The CDR3 loop spans 11 amino acids. Germline V gene data show CDR1 as MGHDK and CDR2 as SYGVNS. The CDR3 nucleotides read TGTGCCAGCTCCGGGAGGGTCGAGCAGTTCTTC. Protein product: CASSGRVEQFF.

The CDR3 region has the DNA TGTGCCAGCAGCGTAGGAAGAGGACTAGCGGGCCTCAATGAGCAGTTCTTC. It yields the protein CASSVGRGLAGLNEQFF. The V and J genes are TRBV9 and TRBJ2-1; 11 bases agree with TRBD2. J was trimmed by 6 bases and V by 0 bases; bases with no gene match: 8. The length of the CDR3 is 17 residues. The germline V gene encodes CDR1 SGDLS and CDR2 YYNGEE.

In regard to this clone: Other nucleotide sequences in the sample specify the same CDR3. The rearrangement uses TRBV18 and TRBJ2-3; D is unresolved. Trimming left V 4 bases short and J 6 bases short, with 14 bases between. Germline-derived CDR1 and CDR2 are KGHSH and LQKENI. The CDR3 runs 14 residues. CDR3 DNA sequence: TGTGCCAGCTCACTAGCCGCCACCACGGATACGCAGTATTTT. Translated, it gives CASSLAATTDTQYF.

The chain carries TRBV7-9 and TRBJ2-7, with TRBD2 identical over 13 bases. Germline-derived CDR1 and CDR2 are SEHNR and FQNEAQ (reference sequence). V lost 2 bases, J lost 5 bases, and 6 bases stayed unmatched. This CDR3 has 16 amino acids. In DNA form, the CDR3 reads TGTGCCAGCAGCTTATGGGGGACTAGCGGGGCGGACGAGCAGTACTTC. Translated, it gives CASSLWGTSGADEQYF.

The genes are TRBV5-1 and TRBJ2-2; TRBD1 agrees at 10 bases. From germline, CDR1 is SGHRS and CDR2 YFSETQ. Trimming at V came to 3 bases and at J to 0 bases, leaving 2 bases not matched to a gene. The CDR3 extends over 16 amino acids. The CDR3 DNA follows: TGCGCCAGCAGCTGGGGGACAGGGGCGAACACCGGGGAGCTGTTTTTT. Protein sequence: CASSWGTGANTGELFF.

The V call is TRBV5-1, the J call TRBJ2-7; 10 bases map to TRBD1. V shed 4 bases and J 5 bases; nucleotides not matched to a gene: 6. Germline CDR1 is SGHRS and CDR2 is YFSETQ. This CDR3 comprises 14 residues. As DNA, the CDR3 is TGCGCCAGCAGCACCGGGACAGGGGACAACGAGCAGTACTTC. The encoded protein is CASSTGTGDNEQYF.

The chain combines TRBV28 with TRBJ2-2; the match to TRBD2 covers 8 bases. V gave up 3 bases and J gave up 3 bases; unmatched junction bases: 12. The CDR3 is 18 amino acids. The germline V gene has CDR1 MDHEN and CDR2 SYDVKM. This CDR3 reads CASSFKGGRRSYTGELFF. The CDR3 bases are TGTGCCAGCAGTTTTAAGGGCGGGAGGAGGAGTTACACCGGGGAGCTGTTTTTT. Variable domain in full (rest from reference TRBV28 and TRBJ2-2): DVKVTQSSRYLVKRTGEKVFLECVQDMDHENMFWYRQDPGLGLRLIYFSYDVKMKEKGDIPEGYSVSREKKERFSLILESASTNQTSMYLCASSFKGGRRSYTGELFFGEGSRLTVL.

This chain uses TRBV11-2 with TRBJ1-5, with D possibly TRBD1 on 5 matching bases. Germline V gene sequence: CDR1 SGHAT, CDR2 FQNNGV. V was pared by 3 bases and J by 7 bases, with 13 bases between. The CDR3 sequence is 14 residues long. The CDR3 reads CASSLGGKGQPQHF. DNA for the CDR3: TGTGCCAGCAGCTTGGGGGGAAAGGGGCAGCCCCAGCATTTT. The entire variable domain, with the rest obtained from reference TRBV11-2 and TRBJ1-5, is as follows: EAGVAQSPRYKIIEKRQSVAFWCNPISGHATLYWYQQILGQGPKLLIQFQNNGVVDDSQLPKDRFSAERLKGVDSTLKIQPAKLEDSAVYLCASSLGGKGQPQHFGDGTRLSIL.

The rearrangement uses TRBV5-4 and TRBJ2-7; no reliable D call. The CDR3 totals 12 residues. V was shortened by 5 bases and J by 3 bases, with 9 bases between the two germline ends. CDR1 is SGHNT, CDR2 YYREEE, per germline (reference sequence). CDR3 nucleotide sequence: TGTGCCAGCAGTCTAGAGGACTACGAGCAGTACTTC. Residues: CASSLEDYEQYF. Based on the CDR3 plus reference TRBV5-4 and TRBJ2-7, the full variable domain is ETGVTQSPTHLIKTRGQQVTLRCSSQSGHNTVSWYQQALGQGPQFIFQYYREEENGRGNFPPRFSGLQFPNYSSELNVNALELDDSALYLCASSLEDYEQYFGPGTRLTVT.

The V call is TRBV25-1, the J call TRBJ1-5; 7 nucleotides agree with TRBD1. The CDR3 consists of 13 residues. Per germline, CDR1 MGHDK and CDR2 SYGVNS. Trimming took 5 bases from V and 3 from J; bases not matched to a gene: 1. The CDR3 is CASSQGDNQPQHF. CDR3 DNA: TGTGCCAGCAGTCAGGGGGACAATCAGCCCCAGCATTTT.

This clone was counted once. This rearrangement joins TRBV19 to TRBJ1-5; a possible D gene is TRBD1 (5 bases). The CDR3 is made up of 14 amino acids. Germline loops: CDR1 LNHDA, CDR2 SQIVND (reference sequence). The germline V and J ends were trimmed by 8 bases and 5 bases, with 16 bases remaining between them. CDR3 protein: CASRRLGGYQPQHF. The CDR3 DNA sequence: TGTGCCAGTCGACGGCTGGGGGGTTATCAGCCCCAGCATTTT.

The gene calls are TRBV27 and TRBJ2-1; 8 nucleotides line up with TRBD2. Trimming at V came to 6 bases and at J to 5 bases, leaving 9 bases not matched to a gene. CDR1 and CDR2 (germline): MNHEY, SMNVEV (reference sequence). This CDR3 contains 15 residues. CDR3 sequence: CASSRGRGVNNEQFF. CDR3 nucleotide sequence: TGTGCCAGCAGCCGAGGGCGGGGGGTCAACAATGAGCAGTTCTTC.

The chain links TRBV7-2 to TRBJ1-2; possibly TRBD1 for D (5 bases). The V and J ends lost 3 bases and 1 base respectively, with 9 bases between them. Germline CDR1 and CDR2: SGHTA and FQGNSA. The CDR3 contains 14 residues. The CDR3 here is CASSFDRINYGYTF. Here the CDR3 DNA reads TGTGCCAGCAGCTTCGACAGAATTAACTATGGCTACACCTTC.

CDR3 nucleotides: TGTGCCAGCAGTTTAAATCAGGTATCCTACGAGCAGTACTTC. Protein: CASSLNQVSYEQYF. The chain joins TRBV28 to TRBJ2-7; unclear D gene. Trimming removed 2 bases at V and 1 base at J, with 9 bases between. Looked up from germline, CDR1 is MDHEN and CDR2 is SYDVKM. This CDR3 has 14 amino acids.

The chain has TRBV10-3 and TRBJ2-7; TRBD2 matches at 16 bases. Unmatched junction bases numbered 15, after V lost 7 bases and J lost 0 bases. Germline lookup yields CDR1 ENHRY and CDR2 SYGVKD. This CDR3 comprises 20 residues. DNA of the CDR3: TGTGCCATCACTCCCCCCCCGGGACTAGCGGGGGGGCAAAGCTCCTACGAGCAGTACTTC. This sequence encodes CAITPPPGLAGGQSSYEQYF.